Sequencing of this T cell receptor (beta chain) was carried out in a study of CXCR3-negative and CXCR3-positive naive CD8 T cells. The authors prepared UMI-labeled TRB cDNA libraries by 5' RACE. Each CDR3 protein gets one entry in TCRdb, which reprocessed the 5' RACE reads and gives no DNA. The table for this sample gives some 140,000 distinct CDR3 sequences. Study-wide points: Comparison of naive cells showed more hydrophobic TRB CDR3s in CXCR3-positive than in CXCR3-negative naive cells.

Concerning this clonotype itself: Its antigen is still unknown.

CDR3 length equals 14 residues. CDR1 and CDR2 from the germline V gene are MNHEY and SMNVEV (reference sequence). The material sequenced was naive CXCR3+ CD8+ T cells from blood. The subset here: CD45RO-CCR7+CD27+CD95- naive CD8+ T cells expressing CXCR3 (TNR3+). The rearrangement joins TRBV27 to TRBJ2-1; TCRdb names TRBD1, which stays unverified in the absence of DNA. The TCR sequence derives from a human donor in good health. Some clones in this sample may be carry-over from other donors' samples. The CDR3 sequence: CASSWGASNNEQFF.